This T cell receptor (beta chain) was identified in a study of response to subunit inactivated influenza vaccine. Study-level points and caveats: Each seasonal flu vaccination may recruit only limited new T cells, authors suggested.

This clonotype was counted between two and nine times. Its antigen is not known. J was trimmed by 7 bases and V by 2 bases; bases with no gene match: 8. This CDR3 is built from 15 residues. TCRdb reanalysed the RT-PCR reads using MiXCR and keeps one entry per CDR3 protein. The data contain about 700,000 distinct CDR3 sequences, approximately 14% of them singletons. The chain employs TRBV12-3 or TRBV12-4 and TRBJ1-5; 7 positions match TRBD1. This TCR was sampled from a man in his forties or fifties who received an inactivated influenza vaccine. Source: PBMCs from blood, taken 14 days before vaccination. CDR3 in DNA: TGTGCCAGCAGTTTAAACAGGGGAGTCACCCAGCCCCAGCATTTT. This translates into CASSLNRGVTQPQHF.